These 30 T cell receptor beta chains came from one sample sequenced in a study of blood T cell repertoires in COVID-19. Repertoires were generated with immunoSEQ multiplex PCR, while TCRdb's copy carries only in-frame clones and drops some. The table records about 240,000 clones, roughly four fifths of them present only once. Sequences were obtained from peripheral blood. All receptors come from a woman between 18 and 29 years old with acute or convalescent COVID-19.

This chain uses TRBV28 with TRBJ2-5; 12 bases match TRBD1. The CDR3 runs to 16 residues. From germline, CDR1 is MDHEN and CDR2 SYDVKM. V trimming: 6 bases; J trimming: 7 bases; junction bases outside the gene matches: 12. CDR3 bases: TGTGCCAGCAGCCCTATCCCGGGACAGGGGGCAGGGACCCAGTACTTC. It codes for CASSPIPGQGAGTQYF.

V and J are TRBV6-5 and TRBJ2-2; 9 nucleotides agree with TRBD1. V was pared by 6 bases and J by 7 bases, with 3 bases of the junction left unmatched. CDR3 length equals 13 residues. CDR1 is MNHEY and CDR2 is SVGAGI in the germline V gene. The CDR3 DNA is TGTGCCAGCAGGACAGGGGGGGGCGGGGAGCTGTTTTTT. Its protein is CASRTGGGGELFF.

This clone showed up just once. J is TRBJ2-5 and V is TRBV28; 9 nucleotides line up with TRBD2. With 4 bases clipped from V and 5 bases from J, the junction kept 14 bases outside the gene matches. Germline CDR1 MDHEN, CDR2 SYDVKM. This CDR3 has 17 residues. The CDR3 region has the DNA TGTGCCAGCAGTTCCTTAGCGGGAGCGGGGGGAGTCGAGACCCAGTACTTC. Translating it yields CASSSLAGAGGVETQYF. The full variable domain, in which reference TRBV28 and TRBJ2-5 provide the parts outside the CDR3, is DVKVTQSSRYLVKRTGEKVFLECVQDMDHENMFWYRQDPGLGLRLIYFSYDVKMKEKGDIPEGYSVSREKKERFSLILESASTNQTSMYLCASSSLAGAGGVETQYFGPGTRLLVL.

Only one count was recorded for this clone. The chain joins TRBV7-8 to TRBJ1-1, with D possibly being TRBD1 (5 bases). The CDR3 totals 16 residues. V was clipped by 0 bases and J by 5 bases, with 16 bases between them. Germline V CDR1 and CDR2: SGHVS, FQNEAQ. The CDR3 here is CASSLAFGGIWTEAFF. The CDR3 DNA follows: TGTGCCAGCAGCTTAGCGTTCGGGGGGATTTGGACTGAAGCTTTCTTT.

This chain joins TRBV7-6 and TRBJ2-2; TRBD1 matches at 9 bases. Germline lookup yields CDR1 SGHVS and CDR2 FNYEAQ. The CDR3 contains 20 residues. The V gene end was trimmed by 2 bases and the J gene end by 3 bases; junction bases not matched to a gene: 16. The CDR3: CASSLPYNTGGGEYTGELFF. CDR3 nucleotide sequence: TGTGCCAGCAGCTTACCCTACAATACAGGGGGCGGGGAGTACACCGGGGAGCTGTTTTTT.

V is TRBV5-1 and J is TRBJ1-6; D is perhaps TRBD1 (5 bases). The germline CDR1 and CDR2 sequences are SGHRS and YFSETQ. CDR3 length equals 15 residues. V was trimmed by 4 bases and J by 7 bases, leaving 15 bases between them. DNA for the CDR3: TGCGCCAGCAGCGCCCCCACGCAGGGCAATTCACCCCTCCACTTT. Encoded protein: CASSAPTQGNSPLHF.

This chain connects TRBV27 to TRBJ2-3; no definite D call. Germline lookup yields CDR1 MNHEY and CDR2 SMNVEV (reference sequence). The CDR3 contains 10 residues. Trimming took 4 bases from V and 7 from J, leaving 3 bases between them. CDR3 DNA: TGTGCCAGCAGTTGGCATACGCAGTATTTT. Its translation is CASSWHTQYF.

The V and J genes are TRBV9 and TRBJ2-2, with D maybe TRBD2 (6 bases). Germline CDR1 reads SGDLS; CDR2 reads YYNGEE. The V end lost 2 bases, the J end lost 6 bases, and 8 bases lay between the germline ends. This CDR3 comprises 13 residues. This CDR3 reads CASSVTGAGELFF. CDR3 nucleotide sequence: TGTGCCAGCAGCGTCACGGGAGCCGGGGAGCTGTTTTTT.

The chain has TRBV7-2 and TRBJ2-1, with D possibly being TRBD2 (7 bases). The V gene's germline CDR1 is SGHTA and CDR2 FQGNSA. The CDR3 has 13 amino acids. Trimming removed 5 bases at V and 9 bases at J, with 14 bases between. CDR3 region: CASSPRGAGEQFF. Written as DNA, the CDR3 is TGTGCCAGCAGCCCCCGGGGGGCCGGTGAGCAGTTCTTC.

The gene calls are TRBV28 and TRBJ1-2; tentative D call: TRBD1 (6 bases). The germline V gene has CDR1 MDHEN and CDR2 SYDVKM. The CDR3 has 17 amino acids. V was trimmed by 6 bases and J by 0 bases, leaving 20 bases between them. The CDR3 is CASSPTDRATANYGYTF. The CDR3 DNA follows: TGTGCCAGCAGCCCCACGGACAGAGCCACAGCTAACTATGGCTACACCTTC.

The chain carries TRBV10-1 and TRBJ1-1; D unresolved. The CDR3 runs 13 residues. Germline V gene lookup returns CDR1 WNHNN and CDR2 SYGVQD (reference sequence). V was pared by 2 bases and J by 4 bases, with 8 bases between. CDR3 amino acids: CASSELGSTEAFF. The CDR3 DNA reads as TGCGCCAGCAGTGAGCTAGGCAGCACTGAAGCTTTCTTT.

This clone turned up a few times. The rearrangement joins TRBV7-2 to TRBJ2-3, with TRBD2 identical over 11 bases. V gave up 7 bases and J gave up 6 bases; unmatched junction bases: 9. Germline lookup yields CDR1 SGHTA and CDR2 FQGNSA. The CDR3 sequence is 15 residues long. This CDR3 reads CASTQTSGSGDTQYF. Written as DNA, the CDR3 is TGTGCCAGCACCCAAACTAGCGGGAGTGGGGATACGCAGTATTTT.

Turning to this clone: The same CDR3 also results from other DNA sequences found in this sample. The genes are TRBV10-3 and TRBJ2-7; maybe TRBD2 (6 bases). This CDR3 spans 14 amino acids. Germline V gene data show CDR1 as ENHRY and CDR2 as SYGVKD. Trimming stripped 4 bases from V and 4 bases from J, with 14 bases between. The CDR3 DNA sequence: TGTGCCATCAGTGTCGGCCAAGGAGGGTACGAGCAGTACTTC. Translation: CAISVGQGGYEQYF.

The chain has TRBV4-3 and TRBJ2-1; 9 bases map to TRBD2. The V gene's germline CDR1 is LGHNA and CDR2 YSLEER. V lost 0 bases, J lost 4 bases, and 16 bases stayed unmatched. The CDR3 consists of 20 residues. The CDR3 is CASSQDTLAGSPGIYNEQFF. CDR3 sequence (DNA): TGCGCCAGCAGCCAAGATACCCTAGCGGGATCACCGGGGATATACAATGAGCAGTTCTTC.

The chain carries TRBV4-2 and TRBJ2-1; 9 positions agree with TRBD2. The CDR3 spans 14 residues. Trimming took 1 base from V and 10 from J; bases not matched to a gene: 5. CDR1 is LGHNA, CDR2 YNFKEQ, per germline. CDR3 bases: TGTGCCAGCAGCCAAGGAGGCGGGAGGGGAGAGCAGTTCTTC. Translated, it gives CASSQGGGRGEQFF.

The V call is TRBV13, the J call TRBJ2-3, with D possibly being TRBD1 (6 bases). CDR3 size: 17 residues. Trimming stripped 5 bases from V and 5 bases from J, with 23 bases between. CDR1 is PRHDT and CDR2 is FYEKMQ in the germline V gene (reference sequence). CDR3 loop: CASSPTFLKQGKDTQYF. CDR3 DNA sequence: TGTGCCAGCAGCCCCACCTTTCTTAAACAGGGCAAAGATACGCAGTATTTT.

This chain joins TRBV4-3 and TRBJ2-5; tentatively, D is TRBD1 (7 bases). This CDR3 is built from 20 residues. V was trimmed by 0 bases and J by 3 bases, leaving 26 bases between them. CDR1 and CDR2 (germline): LGHNA, YSLEER. CDR3 protein: CASSQDLIAVNLGQEETQYF. For the CDR3, the DNA is TGCGCCAGCAGCCAAGATCTGATAGCGGTAAACCTAGGACAGGAAGAGACCCAGTACTTC.

The genes are TRBV27 and TRBJ1-2; TRBD1 agrees at 8 bases. CDR1 and CDR2 (germline): MNHEY, SMNVEV (reference sequence). Germline trimming cut 7 bases from V and 7 bases from J; bases unmatched to any gene: 14. There are 15 residues in the CDR3. CDR3 region: CASTPTTGDAVGYTF. Written as DNA, the CDR3 is TGTGCCAGCACCCCCACGACAGGGGACGCCGTTGGCTACACCTTC.

The CDR3 region is CASSEGDRAIQPQHF. CDR3 nucleotides: TGTGCCAGCAGCGAGGGGGACAGGGCGATTCAGCCCCAGCATTTT. J is TRBJ1-5 and V is TRBV9; TRBD1 agrees at 9 bases. Germline lookup yields CDR1 SGDLS and CDR2 YYNGEE. V shed 3 bases and J 6 bases; nucleotides not matched to a gene: 7. The CDR3 has 15 amino acids.

In this sample, this clone turned up a few times. The CDR3: CASSVDPLTYEQYF. The DNA of the CDR3 is TGTGCCAGCAGCGTAGATCCACTCACCTACGAGCAGTACTTC. This chain connects TRBV9 to TRBJ2-7; no reliable D call. The V end lost 0 bases, the J end lost 2 bases, and 9 bases lay between the germline ends. CDR3 size: 14 residues. CDR1 is SGDLS and CDR2 is YYNGEE in the germline V gene.

V usage is TRBV28 and J usage is TRBJ1-6; D perhaps matches TRBD1 (6 bases). The germline gives CDR1 MDHEN, CDR2 SYDVKM. The CDR3 consists of 15 residues. The germline V and J ends were trimmed by 4 bases and 5 bases, with 12 bases remaining between them. The CDR3 sequence is CASSSSQGHNSPLHF. The DNA for the CDR3 is TGTGCCAGCAGTTCCTCACAGGGTCATAATTCACCCCTCCACTTT.

Here the CDR3 reads CASSLQETQYF. DNA of the CDR3: TGTGCCAGCAGCCTCCAAGAGACCCAGTACTTC. The chain employs TRBV5-4 and TRBJ2-5; no clear D. Germline V gene data show CDR1 as SGHNT and CDR2 as YYREEE (reference sequence). The CDR3 is 11 amino acids. Trimming pared 4 bases from V and 1 base from J, leaving 2 bases between.

This clone was seen a handful of times. The chain carries TRBV6-4 and TRBJ1-1; D unresolved. Between the trimmed V and J ends, which lost 2 bases and 1 base, there was a span of 8 bases. The V gene's germline CDR1 is MRHNA and CDR2 SNTAGT. This CDR3 has 14 amino acids. This CDR3 reads CASSDAAGNTEAFF. The CDR3, as DNA: TGTGCCAGCAGTGACGCCGCGGGGAACACTGAAGCTTTCTTT.

The V gene is TRBV23-1, the J gene TRBJ2-5, with D hard to call. TRBV23-1 is annotated as an ORF whose role is uncertain. The CDR3 runs 14 residues. Trimming left V 2 bases short and J 6 bases short, with 13 bases between. CDR3 residues: CASSQQESVKTQYF. DNA of the CDR3: TGCGCCAGCAGTCAACAGGAATCTGTGAAGACCCAGTACTTC.

The genes are TRBV12-3 or TRBV12-4 and TRBJ2-5, with D tentatively TRBD1 (6 bases). V was shortened by 5 bases and J by 5 bases, with 12 bases between the two germline ends. The CDR3 sequence is 13 residues long. This CDR3 reads CASSLWGHETQYF. In DNA, the CDR3 is TGTGCCAGCAGTCTATGGGGGCACGAGACCCAGTACTTC.

The V call is TRBV5-4, the J call TRBJ1-2, with D unclear. The germline V gene has CDR1 SGHNT and CDR2 YYREEE (reference sequence). This CDR3 is built from 13 residues. Trimming stripped 7 bases from V and 4 bases from J, with 14 bases between. The CDR3 here is CASGSEAIYGYTF. Written as DNA, the CDR3 is TGTGCCAGCGGAAGCGAGGCGATCTATGGCTACACCTTC.

The chain couples TRBV13 to TRBJ2-2; D unresolved. V was cut by 3 bases and J by 5 bases, with 10 bases left in between. CDR1 is PRHDT, CDR2 FYEKMQ, per germline (reference sequence). The length of the CDR3 is 14 residues. CDR3 DNA sequence: TGTGCCAGCAGCTTCTATTCGGTTACCGGGGAGCTGTTTTTT. Encoded protein: CASSFYSVTGELFF.

This chain connects TRBV28 to TRBJ1-2, with D perhaps matching TRBD1 (5 bases). The germline gives CDR1 MDHEN, CDR2 SYDVKM. V was clipped by 4 bases and J by 4 bases, with 13 bases between them. CDR3 length equals 14 residues. Here the CDR3 reads CASSSPSGPYGYTF. The CDR3 DNA is TGTGCCAGCAGTTCTCCTTCAGGGCCCTATGGCTACACCTTC.

V gene TRBV19 combines with J gene TRBJ1-1, with 9 bases fitting TRBD1. The length of the CDR3 is 15 residues. After removal of 5 bases from V and 3 bases from J, the junction contained 7 bases not matched to a gene. CDR1 and CDR2 from the germline V gene are LNHDA and SQIVND (reference sequence). CDR3 amino acids: CASSPGTGRYTEAFF. CDR3 sequence (DNA): TGTGCCAGTAGTCCTGGGACAGGGAGGTACACTGAAGCTTTCTTT.

The rearrangement joins TRBV6-5 to TRBJ2-1; 11 bases are a match to TRBD2. This CDR3 is 15 amino acids long. Per germline, CDR1 MNHEY and CDR2 SVGAGI. Unmatched junction bases numbered 3, after V lost 6 bases and J lost 2 bases. CDR3 amino acids: CASSETSGAYNEQFF. The DNA of the CDR3 is TGTGCCAGCAGCGAGACTAGCGGGGCCTACAATGAGCAGTTCTTC.